This TCR beta chain is drawn from a study of blood T cell repertoires in COVID-19. CDR1 is SGHTA and CDR2 is FQGNSA in the germline V gene. The CDR3 is 13 residues long. V was pared by 1 base and J by 12 bases, with 13 bases between. Sequencing used immunoSEQ multiplex PCR; TCRdb keeps in-frame clones, though not all of them. The repertoire holds 100,000 to 150,000 clones, around 85% seen once, with roughly a sixth in the top ten. This clone has a single count. The clonotype comes from a woman over 75 with acute or convalescent COVID-19. The chain combines TRBV7-2 with TRBJ2-1, with D possibly matching TRBD2 (6 bases). The source material was peripheral blood. The chain's CDR3 is CASSLVFRESQFF. Written as DNA, the CDR3 is TGTGCCAGCAGCTTAGTTTTCCGGGAGTCGCAGTTCTTC.